These T cell receptor beta chains were read from a single sample in a study of post-analysis software for immune sequencing data. TCRdb recomputed calls from the PCR reads with MiXCR, one row per CDR3 protein. The table records approximately 460,000 distinct CDR3 sequences, over 35% of them present only once. Sequencing input: blood. The receptor source for this set is a girl under 18 with multiple sclerosis. The CDR3 runs from the conserved cysteine through the conserved F or W. Clone sizes are given selectively: once, few, many, or a class where the clone is expanded.

J: TRBJ2-3; V: TRBV20-1; size: NA; CDR3: CSARVAGGRDTQYF
J: TRBJ1-5; V: TRBV7-9; size: few; CDR3: CASRTGRRDQPQHF
J: TRBJ1-1; V: TRBV20-1; size: NA; CDR3: CSASNRPTNTEAFF
J: TRBJ2-1; V: TRBV10-1; size: NA; CDR3: CASSGGLAGRYNEQFF
J: TRBJ2-3; V: TRBV12-3/TRBV12-4; size: NA; CDR3: CASAGTSERAPTDTQYF
J: TRBJ2-1; V: TRBV7-9; size: NA; CDR3: CASTVLGRTYNEQFF
J: TRBJ1-5; V: TRBV20-1; size: NA; CDR3: CSASSRGLSNQPQHF
J: TRBJ2-7; V: TRBV20-1; size: few; CDR3: CRATSQTYEQYF
J: TRBJ1-1; V: TRBV20-1; size: NA; CDR3: CSASQGADTEAFF
J: TRBJ2-5; V: TRBV5-1; size: few; CDR3: CASSRGDRERETQYF
J: TRBJ2-7; V: TRBV27; size: NA; CDR3: CASTSLSRYEQYF
J: TRBJ2-7; V: TRBV5-1; size: NA; CDR3: CASSLDGGGIYEQYF
J: TRBJ2-5; V: TRBV20-1; size: NA; CDR3: CRITQGALETQYF
J: TRBJ1-1; V: TRBV6-5; size: NA; CDR3: CASREGGARTEAFF
J: TRBJ2-5; V: TRBV7-2; size: few; CDR3: CASSLASGETQYF
J: TRBJ2-3; V: TRBV20-1; size: NA; CDR3: CSARDLLTDTQYF
J: TRBJ1-2; V: TRBV12-3/TRBV12-4; size: NA; CDR3: CASSLGFNYGYTF
J: TRBJ2-1; V: TRBV6-2/TRBV6-3; size: NA; CDR3: CASRIGLAGNNGQFF
J: TRBJ2-3; V: TRBV4-1; size: few; CDR3: CASSQAPGLADFTDTQYF
J: TRBJ2-3; V: TRBV7-3; size: few; CDR3: CASSWPGHTDTQYF
J: TRBJ1-2; V: TRBV28; size: NA; CDR3: CASSSPGQAEIYGYTF
J: TRBJ2-3; V: TRBV28; size: NA; CDR3: CASSLTGYRSRSTDTQYF
J: NA; V: TRBV12-3/TRBV12-4; size: NA; CDR3: CASSLVGTGGEQYF
J: TRBJ1-2; V: TRBV12-3/TRBV12-4; size: NA; CDR3: CASSFGAEGAHGYTF
J: TRBJ2-7; V: TRBV28; size: NA; CDR3: CASSFPKTSGRSYEQYF
J: TRBJ1-2; V: TRBV12-3/TRBV12-4; size: few; CDR3: CASSYRGWDGYTF
J: TRBJ1-6; V: TRBV6-5; size: few; CDR3: CASSLNRDSINSPLHF
J: TRBJ2-1; V: TRBV27; size: once; CDR3: CASNSMVQGLYEQFF
J: TRBJ2-3; V: TRBV20-1; size: NA; CDR3: CSSLLGGVTDTQYF
J: TRBJ1-4; V: TRBV4-3; size: NA; CDR3: CASSQDSAGKDEKLFF
J: TRBJ2-5; V: TRBV5-1; size: NA; CDR3: CASRDGGEVQYF
J: NA; V: TRBV4-3; size: NA; CDR3: CASSLGQGNHEQYF
J: TRBJ1-2; V: TRBV11-2; size: many; CDR3: CASSFGTGTGYTF
J: TRBJ2-3; V: TRBV27; size: once; CDR3: CASSSSTGFGDTQYF
J: TRBJ2-7; V: TRBV7-8; size: NA; CDR3: CASSLTSGQSYEQYF
J: TRBJ2-1; V: TRBV7-2; size: NA; CDR3: CASSLSSGGDEQFF
J: TRBJ2-1; V: TRBV10-3; size: NA; CDR3: CAISESVLDRGANEQFF
J: NA; V: TRBV10-3; size: NA; CDR3: CAITRAGARNEQYF
J: TRBJ2-3; V: TRBV11-2; size: once; CDR3: CASTTEPQDTQYF
J: TRBJ2-5; V: TRBV5-6; size: NA; CDR3: CASSLLLVEGGTQYF
J: TRBJ2-7; V: TRBV12-3/TRBV12-4; size: few; CDR3: CATNRGSGPSYEQYF
J: TRBJ2-5; V: TRBV20-1; size: few; CDR3: CSAPTSGQETQYF
J: TRBJ2-1; V: TRBV5-1; size: few; CDR3: CASSFLASGSEDEQFF
J: TRBJ2-1; V: TRBV20-1; size: many; CDR3: CSASILYNEQFF
J: TRBJ2-4; V: TRBV6-1; size: NA; CDR3: CASSATGGRDIQYF
J: TRBJ1-3; V: TRBV20-1; size: few; CDR3: CSANRDSSGNTIYF
J: TRBJ1-1; V: TRBV29-1; size: NA; CDR3: CSVDPKAPGEAFF
J: TRBJ2-3; V: TRBV2; size: NA; CDR3: CASSVANTDTQYF
J: TRBJ2-3; V: TRBV20-1; size: once; CDR3: CSGGVTDTQYF
J: TRBJ2-4; V: TRBV28; size: NA; CDR3: CASSSDRGRAKNIQYF
J: TRBJ2-5; V: TRBV7-2; size: NA; CDR3: CASSLDLSQETQYF
J: TRBJ2-1; V: TRBV2; size: NA; CDR3: CASRGLAYHEQFF
J: TRBJ1-2; V: TRBV12-3/TRBV12-4; size: NA; CDR3: CASSPHRGPTNYGYTF
J: TRBJ2-5; V: TRBV5-1; size: NA; CDR3: CASSQGTGETQYF
J: TRBJ2-1; V: TRBV6-5; size: NA; CDR3: CASSFIGRDNEQFF
J: TRBJ1-2; V: TRBV28; size: NA; CDR3: CASRSGGANYGYTF
J: TRBJ2-1; V: TRBV10-3; size: few; CDR3: CAISGLFEGTNEQFF
J: TRBJ2-5; V: TRBV7-2; size: NA; CDR3: CASSSQDRGEQYF
J: TRBJ2-3; V: TRBV12-3/TRBV12-4; size: NA; CDR3: CASSVSRRGTDTQYF